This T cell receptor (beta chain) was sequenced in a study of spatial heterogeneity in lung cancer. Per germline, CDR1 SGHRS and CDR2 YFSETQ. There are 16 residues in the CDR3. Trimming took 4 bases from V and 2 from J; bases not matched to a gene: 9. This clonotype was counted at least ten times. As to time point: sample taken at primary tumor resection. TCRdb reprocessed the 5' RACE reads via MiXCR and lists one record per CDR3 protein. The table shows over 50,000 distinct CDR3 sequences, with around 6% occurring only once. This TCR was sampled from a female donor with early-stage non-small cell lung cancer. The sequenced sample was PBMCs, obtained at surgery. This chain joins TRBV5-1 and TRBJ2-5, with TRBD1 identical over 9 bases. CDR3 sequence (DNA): TGCGCCAGCAGCGGTGGGACAGGGAATTGGCAAGAGACCCAGTACTTC. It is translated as CASSGGTGNWQETQYF. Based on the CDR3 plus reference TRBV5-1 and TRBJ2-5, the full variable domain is KAGVTQTPRYLIKTRGQQVTLSCSPISGHRSVSWYQQTPGQGLQFLFEYFSETQRNKGNFPGRFSGRQFSNSRSEMNVSTLELGDSALYLCASSGGTGNWQETQYFGPGTRLLVL.